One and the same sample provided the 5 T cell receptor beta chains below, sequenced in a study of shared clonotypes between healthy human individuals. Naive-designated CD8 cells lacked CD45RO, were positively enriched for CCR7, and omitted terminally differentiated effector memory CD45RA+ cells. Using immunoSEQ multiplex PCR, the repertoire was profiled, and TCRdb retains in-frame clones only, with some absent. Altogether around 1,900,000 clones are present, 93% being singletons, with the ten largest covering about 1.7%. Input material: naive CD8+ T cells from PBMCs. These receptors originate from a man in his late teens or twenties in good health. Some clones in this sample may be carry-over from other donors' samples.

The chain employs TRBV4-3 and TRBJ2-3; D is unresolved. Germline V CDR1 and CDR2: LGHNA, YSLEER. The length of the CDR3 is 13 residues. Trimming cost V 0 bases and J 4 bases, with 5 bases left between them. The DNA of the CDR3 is TGCGCCAGCAGCCAAGATGTATCAGATACGCAGTATTTT. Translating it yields CASSQDVSDTQYF.

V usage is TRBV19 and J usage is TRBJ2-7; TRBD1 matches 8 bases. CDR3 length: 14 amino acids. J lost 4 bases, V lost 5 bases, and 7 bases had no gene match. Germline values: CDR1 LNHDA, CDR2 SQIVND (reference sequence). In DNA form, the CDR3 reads TGTGCCAGTAGTCCCCGGGACAGGATGTACGAGCAGTACTTC. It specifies CASSPRDRMYEQYF.

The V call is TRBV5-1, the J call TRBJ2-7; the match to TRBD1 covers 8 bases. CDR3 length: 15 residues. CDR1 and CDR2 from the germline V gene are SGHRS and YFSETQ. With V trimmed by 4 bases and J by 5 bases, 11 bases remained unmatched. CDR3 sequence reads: CASSKSWTGKDEQYF. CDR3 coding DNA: TGCGCCAGCAGCAAGTCCTGGACAGGGAAGGACGAGCAGTACTTC.

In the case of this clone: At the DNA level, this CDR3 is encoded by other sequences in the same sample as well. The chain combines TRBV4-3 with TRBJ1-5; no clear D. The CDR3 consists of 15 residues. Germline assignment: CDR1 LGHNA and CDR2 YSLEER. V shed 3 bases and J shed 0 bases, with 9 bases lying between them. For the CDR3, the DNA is TGCGCCAGCAGCCACCACCGGGATAGCAATCAGCCCCAGCATTTT. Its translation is CASSHHRDSNQPQHF.

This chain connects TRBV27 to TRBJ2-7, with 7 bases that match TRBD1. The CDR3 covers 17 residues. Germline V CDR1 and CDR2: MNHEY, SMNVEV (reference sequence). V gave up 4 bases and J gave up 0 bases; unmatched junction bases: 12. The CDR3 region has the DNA TGTGCCAGCAGTTCCGGGACAGTCGGGCTAAGCTCCTACGAGCAGTACTTC. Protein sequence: CASSSGTVGLSSYEQYF.